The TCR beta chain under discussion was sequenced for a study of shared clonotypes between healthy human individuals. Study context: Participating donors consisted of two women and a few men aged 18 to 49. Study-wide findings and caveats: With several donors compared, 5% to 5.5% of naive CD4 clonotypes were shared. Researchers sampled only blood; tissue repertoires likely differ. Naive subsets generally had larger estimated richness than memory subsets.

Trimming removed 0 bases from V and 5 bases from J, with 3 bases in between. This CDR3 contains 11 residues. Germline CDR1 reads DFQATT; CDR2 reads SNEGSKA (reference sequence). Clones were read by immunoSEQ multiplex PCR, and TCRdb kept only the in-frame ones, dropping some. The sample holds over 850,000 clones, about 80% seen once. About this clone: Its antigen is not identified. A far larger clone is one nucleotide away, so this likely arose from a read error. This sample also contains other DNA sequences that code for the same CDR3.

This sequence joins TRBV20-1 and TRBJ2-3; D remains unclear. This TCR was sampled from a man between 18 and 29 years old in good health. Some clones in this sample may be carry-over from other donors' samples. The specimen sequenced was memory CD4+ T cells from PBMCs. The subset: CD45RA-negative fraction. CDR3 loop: CSARDRDTQYF. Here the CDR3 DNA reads TGCAGTGCTAGAGATAGAGATACGCAGTATTTT.